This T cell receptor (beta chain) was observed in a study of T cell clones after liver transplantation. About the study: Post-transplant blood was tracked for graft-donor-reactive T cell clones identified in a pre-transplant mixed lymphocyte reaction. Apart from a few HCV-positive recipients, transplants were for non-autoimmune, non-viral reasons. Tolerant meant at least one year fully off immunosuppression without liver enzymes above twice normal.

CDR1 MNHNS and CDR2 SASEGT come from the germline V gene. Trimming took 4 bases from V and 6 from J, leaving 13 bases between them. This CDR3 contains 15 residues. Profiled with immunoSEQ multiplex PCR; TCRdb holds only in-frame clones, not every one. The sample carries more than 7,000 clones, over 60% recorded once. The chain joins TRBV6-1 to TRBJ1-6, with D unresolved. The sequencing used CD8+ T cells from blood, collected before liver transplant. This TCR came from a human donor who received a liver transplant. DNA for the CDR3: TGTGCCAGCAGTGGGCGCGTTTTGTCTAATTCACCCCTCCACTTT. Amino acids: CASSGRVLSNSPLHF.